Reported below is one T cell receptor (beta chain). The antigen is undetermined. The sample belongs to a study of cytomegalovirus exposure and HLA in healthy donors. Background on the study: The roughly 120 validation repertoires and the approximately 670 first-cohort repertoires shared a platform, a later analysis reported.

The method was immunoSEQ multiplex PCR; TCRdb's version includes in-frame clones alone and lacks a portion of them. The sample holds some 210,000 clones, less than 85% seen once. These donors were members of the approximately 110-subject validation cohort, a group separate from the approximately 670-subject first cohort. General observations from the study: The study designated 164 TCR beta chains cytomegalovirus-associated. Most TCR sequences proved rare, with some public TCRs found in many donors.

Specimen: PBMCs. The receptor comes from a woman aged 18-29 years in good health and CMV-seronegative.

The CDR3 sequence: CASRDSGTHEQYF. Written as DNA, the CDR3 is TGTGCCAGCAGGGATAGCGGGACGCACGAGCAGTACTTC. The chain carries TRBV28 and TRBJ2-7; 8 bases are shared with TRBD2. V lost 6 bases, J lost 5 bases, and 6 bases stayed unmatched. CDR3 length: 13 residues. The V gene's germline CDR1 is MDHEN and CDR2 SYDVKM.